This entry is about one TCR beta chain. TCRdb re-analysed the 5' RACE reads in MiXCR, keeping a single row per CDR3 protein. The sample shows 400,000 to 600,000 distinct CDR3 sequences, about 22% of them seen only once. The data were taken from a study of identical twins. This CDR3 is built from 14 residues. V shed 8 bases, J shed 8 bases, and the junction held 9 bases outside the gene matches. The germline V gene encodes CDR1 SEHNR and CDR2 FQNEAQ (reference sequence). This sample also appeared in a second study, on yellow fever vaccine responses in identical twins.

Sequenced input: CD4+ T cells sorted from blood. This receptor was identified in a woman younger than 35 in good health. The J gene is TRBJ2-1, the V gene TRBV7-9; 10 bases are shared with TRBD2. CDR3 region: CASSASGSVHEQFF. DNA for the CDR3: TGTGCCAGCTCGGCTAGCGGGAGTGTGCATGAGCAGTTCTTC. The variable domain in full, completed from reference TRBV7-9 and TRBJ2-1, reads DTGVSQNPRHKITKRGQNVTFRCDPISEHNRLYWYRQTLGQGPEFLTYFQNEAQLEKSRLLSDRFSAERPKGSFSTLEIQRTEQGDSAMYLCASSASGSVHEQFFGPGTRLTVL.